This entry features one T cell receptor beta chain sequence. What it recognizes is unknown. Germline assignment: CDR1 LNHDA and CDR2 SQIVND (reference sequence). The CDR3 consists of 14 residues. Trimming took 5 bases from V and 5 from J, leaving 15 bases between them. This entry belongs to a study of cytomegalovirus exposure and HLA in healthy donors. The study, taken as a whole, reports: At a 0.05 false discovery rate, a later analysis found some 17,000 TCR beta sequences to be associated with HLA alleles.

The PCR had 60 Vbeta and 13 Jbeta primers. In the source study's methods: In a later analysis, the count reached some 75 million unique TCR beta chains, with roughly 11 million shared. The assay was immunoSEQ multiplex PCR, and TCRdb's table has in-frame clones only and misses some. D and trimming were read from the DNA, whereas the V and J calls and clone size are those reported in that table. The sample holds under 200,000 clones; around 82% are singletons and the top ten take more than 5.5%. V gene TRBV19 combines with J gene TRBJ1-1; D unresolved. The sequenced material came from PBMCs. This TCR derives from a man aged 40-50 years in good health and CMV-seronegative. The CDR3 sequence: CASSGRVPGTEAFF. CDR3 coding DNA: TGTGCCAGTAGTGGCCGGGTCCCTGGGACTGAAGCTTTCTTT.